This T cell receptor (beta chain) is from a study of cytomegalovirus exposure and HLA in healthy donors. Study findings and constraints: In a later analysis, at a false discovery rate of 0.05, about 15,000 TCR beta sequences were associated with HLA alleles. Cytomegalovirus status was reportedly diagnosed by the classifier with high specificity and sensitivity. Across donors, most TCRs were seen rarely, yet some public ones were widespread. Roughly uniform sequencing depth across donors was assumed, possibly incorrectly.

A remark on this clone: The antigen remains unidentified.

The PCR employed 60 Vbeta primers together with 13 Jbeta primers. The repertoire was sequenced with immunoSEQ multiplex PCR; TCRdb's copy has only in-frame clones and lacks some. This sample yields 200,000 to 250,000 clones, of which 65% to 85% are seen a single time; 0.71% belongs to the top ten. The receptor was derived from a boy between 2 and 10 years old in good health and CMV-seronegative. Sequenced material: PBMCs.

The CDR3 reads CASSPQGSNSYEQYF. Here the CDR3 DNA reads TGTGCCAGCAGCCCCCAGGGGTCCAACTCCTACGAGCAGTACTTC. The gene calls are TRBV14 and TRBJ2-7, with a tentative D call TRBD1 (6 bases). Germline CDR1 SGHDN, CDR2 FVKESK. The CDR3 loop spans 15 amino acids. V was trimmed by 4 bases and J by 0 bases, leaving 13 bases between them. The whole variable domain, remainder taken from reference TRBV14 and TRBJ2-7, is EAGVTQFPSHSVIEKGQTVTLRCDPISGHDNLYWYRRVMGKEIKFLLHFVKESKQDESGMPNNRFLAERTGGTYSTLKVQPAELEDSGVYFCASSPQGSNSYEQYFGPGTRLTVT.